The 25 T cell receptor beta chains below come from one sample, sequenced in a study of breast tumors, draining lymph nodes, adjacent tissues. A single record per CDR3 protein comes from TCRdb applying MiXCR to the multiplex PCR reads. The repertoire holds around 130,000 distinct CDR3 sequences, with 32% as singletons. The lymph nodes were axillary draining lymph nodes from breast cancer patients. The source material was axillary lymph node tissue. The receptors stem from a female donor with breast cancer. Some clones in this sample may be carry-over from other donors' samples.

This clonotype has a count of ten or more. The chain couples TRBV30 to TRBJ1-2, with D perhaps TRBD1 (6 bases). The CDR3 length is 18 residues. In germline, CDR1 is GTSNPN, CDR2 SVGIG (reference sequence). Trimming took 2 bases from V and 1 from J, leaving 23 bases between them. CDR3 loop: CAWSLERTASPFNYGYTF. The CDR3 DNA is TGTGCCTGGAGTCTCGAAAGGACAGCCAGTCCATTTAACTATGGCTACACCTTC. The complete variable domain, with remaining parts taken from reference TRBV30 and TRBJ1-2, reads SQTIHQWPATLVQPVGSPLSLECTVEGTSNPNLYWYRQAAGRGLQLLFYSVGIGQISSEVPQNLSASRPQDRQFILSSKKLLLSDSGFYLCAWSLERTASPFNYGYTFGSGTRLTVV.

The V call is TRBV7-9, the J call TRBJ1-1; D may be TRBD1 (5 bases). Trimming shortened V by 5 bases and J by 5 bases, and 15 bases separated the two germline ends. The CDR3 covers 14 residues. Germline V gene sequence: CDR1 SEHNR, CDR2 FQNEAQ (reference sequence). CDR3 amino acids: CASSPPGRATEAFF. The CDR3, as DNA: TGTGCCAGCAGCCCCCCCGGCAGGGCGACTGAAGCTTTCTTT.

This clonotype has at least ten counts. The CDR3 region has the DNA TGCAGTGCTACCGACGCGGCCAATGAGCAGTTCTTC. It translates to CSATDAANEQFF. J is TRBJ2-1 and V is TRBV20-1; D is unclear. The CDR3 length is 12 residues. Deletions cut 4 bases from V and 6 bases from J, with 10 bases between. Germline V gene lookup returns CDR1 DFQATT and CDR2 SNEGSKA (reference sequence).

This clonotype was seen many times. This chain links TRBV20-1 with TRBJ1-2, with D perhaps TRBD1 (6 bases). The CDR3 runs to 14 residues. The germline V gene has CDR1 DFQATT and CDR2 SNEGSKA (reference sequence). The ends were cut back, 0 bases at V and 4 bases at J, with 12 bases in the middle. CDR3 sequence (DNA): TGCAGTGCTAGAGAAGGACAGCGGCCCTATGGCTACACCTTC. Translated: CSAREGQRPYGYTF.

Ten or more counts support this clonotype. The chain employs TRBV7-9 and TRBJ2-1; 7 bases fit TRBD1. This CDR3 comprises 15 residues. Germline assignment: CDR1 SEHNR and CDR2 FQNEAQ (reference sequence). The V and J ends lost 5 bases and 8 bases, in that order; junction bases with no gene match: 12. CDR3 sequence (DNA): TGTGCCAGCAGCGTCACGGGCGGGCAGGGGGATGAGCAGTTCTTC. Its protein product is CASSVTGGQGDEQFF.

At least ten counts were recorded for this clonotype. The rearrangement uses TRBV20-1 and TRBJ2-5; 16 bases map to TRBD2. This CDR3 region has 16 residues. V lost 4 bases and J lost 4; bases outside the gene matches: 6. Germline lookup yields CDR1 DFQATT and CDR2 SNEGSKA (reference sequence). The CDR3 protein is CSAIGTSGGAGETQYF. DNA for the CDR3: TGCAGTGCTATCGGGACTAGCGGGGGGGCCGGAGAGACCCAGTACTTC.

This clonotype was counted at least ten times. The V call is TRBV19, the J call TRBJ2-7; 8 positions match TRBD2. V dropped 3 bases and J dropped 0; count of bases not matched to a gene: 4. Germline loops: CDR1 LNHDA, CDR2 SQIVND (reference sequence). CDR3 length equals 15 residues. The CDR3 reads CASSMSSGSSYEQYF. The CDR3, as DNA: TGTGCCAGTAGTATGTCCAGCGGGAGCTCCTACGAGCAGTACTTC.

This clonotype occurred a few times. J is TRBJ1-1 and V is TRBV20-1; D gene ambiguous. The CDR3 runs 14 residues. V dropped 0 bases and J dropped 4 bases, with 12 bases sitting between them. Germline V gene lookup returns CDR1 DFQATT and CDR2 SNEGSKA (reference sequence). The CDR3 loop is CSARDWVGSTEAFF. CDR3 bases: TGCAGTGCTAGAGATTGGGTCGGCAGCACTGAAGCTTTCTTT.

The chain uses TRBV29-1 and TRBJ1-1; TRBD1 agrees at 7 bases. The CDR3 has 14 residues. The V segment lost 2 bases and the J segment 7 bases; nucleotides outside the gene matches: 10. Per the germline V gene, CDR1 is SQVTM and CDR2 is ANQGSEA. The chain's CDR3 is CSVEKSQGVGEAFF. In nucleotides, the CDR3 is TGCAGCGTTGAAAAGTCTCAGGGGGTCGGTGAAGCTTTCTTT.

A remark on this clonotype: A much bigger clone sits one base away, suggesting this may be a read error. The chain links TRBV20-1 to TRBJ1-2, with 8 bases aligning to TRBD1. CDR3 length: 15 amino acids. With V trimmed by 1 base and J by 8 bases, 12 bases remained unmatched. Germline values: CDR1 DFQATT, CDR2 SNEGSKA (reference sequence). The CDR3 loop reads CSARGTGKGAIGYTF. CDR3 in DNA: TGCAGTGCTAGAGGGACAGGGAAGGGGGCTATAGGCTACACCTTC.

This clonotype came up many times. The CDR3 region has the DNA TGTGCCAGCAGCTTAACGGGACAGGTTCTGGAGACCCAGTACTTC. Translation gives CASSLTGQVLETQYF. This chain connects TRBV7-3 to TRBJ2-5; TRBD1 matches at 8 bases. The V segment lost 0 bases and the J segment 5 bases; nucleotides outside the gene matches: 5. Germline CDR1 SGHTA, CDR2 FQGTGA. The CDR3 is 15 residues long.

This sequence joins TRBV2 and TRBJ1-5; D possibly corresponds to TRBD1 (5 bases). V shed 9 bases and J shed 7 bases, with 22 bases lying between them. The CDR3 is 15 residues long. Germline V gives CDR1 SNHLY, CDR2 FYNNEI. CDR3 sequence reads: CARTKGAGSGQPQHF. The DNA for the CDR3 is TGTGCCAGGACCAAGGGAGCAGGGTCGGGGCAGCCCCAGCATTTT.

This clonotype occurred many times. This chain joins TRBV7-9 and TRBJ2-1; 8 nucleotides align to TRBD1. Looked up from germline, CDR1 is SEHNR and CDR2 is FQNEAQ (reference sequence). The junction had 5 bases not matched to a gene; V was cut back by 5 bases and J by 2 bases. The CDR3 is 15 amino acids. CDR3 protein: CASSLQGGTYNEQFF. The CDR3 DNA reads as TGTGCCAGCAGCCTACAGGGGGGAACCTACAATGAGCAGTTCTTC.

The chain links TRBV2 to TRBJ2-7, with 7 bases fitting TRBD2. Germline values: CDR1 SNHLY, CDR2 FYNNEI. The CDR3 runs to 12 residues. V was clipped by 11 bases and J by 5 bases; unmatched bases: 9. The CDR3 is CAGGGVWHEQYF. In DNA form, the CDR3 reads TGTGCCGGCGGGGGAGTGTGGCACGAGCAGTACTTC.

The table lists this clonotype with many counts. The CDR3 region is CASSQDSTSGPYTQYF. CDR3 coding DNA: TGTGCCAGCAGCCAAGATTCGACTAGCGGGCCCTATACGCAGTATTTT. The V call is TRBV4-2, the J call TRBJ2-3, with 10 bases matching TRBD2. After removal of 0 bases from V and 7 bases from J, the junction contained 7 bases not matched to a gene. This CDR3 has 16 amino acids. Germline V lookup: CDR1 LGHNA, CDR2 YNFKEQ.

This clonotype was seen at least ten times. The rearrangement joins TRBV20-1 to TRBJ1-2; D perhaps matches TRBD1 (5 bases). The CDR3 has 16 amino acids. The germline V gene has CDR1 DFQATT and CDR2 SNEGSKA (reference sequence). V lost 1 base to trimming and J lost 7 bases, with 22 bases between them. The CDR3 region is CSARGARVGYLSGYTF. The CDR3 nucleotides read TGCAGTGCTAGAGGGGCCAGGGTTGGGTATTTGTCTGGCTACACCTTC.

This clonotype was counted many times. The V call is TRBV10-3, the J call TRBJ2-7; 9 nucleotides agree with TRBD1. The CDR3 runs 17 residues. Unmatched junction bases numbered 9, after V lost 2 bases and J lost 1 base. The germline V gene encodes CDR1 ENHRY and CDR2 SYGVKD. The CDR3: CAISEGTGIFGSYEQYV. CDR3 DNA: TGTGCCATCAGTGAGGGGACAGGGATTTTTGGATCCTACGAGCAGTACGTC.

J is TRBJ1-6 and V is TRBV2; 8 nucleotides agree with TRBD1. The V gene end was trimmed by 10 bases and the J gene end by 9 bases; junction bases not matched to a gene: 14. Germline V gene sequence: CDR1 SNHLY, CDR2 FYNNEI. The CDR3 spans 15 residues. In DNA, the CDR3 is TGTGCCACCAGCCTACAGGGGGAAAGTATTTCACCCCTCCACTTT. It codes for CATSLQGESISPLHF. The complete variable domain, with remaining parts taken from reference TRBV2 and TRBJ1-6, reads EPEVTQTPSHQVTQMGQEVILRCVPISNHLYFYWYRQILGQKVEFLVSFYNNEISEKSEIFDDQFSVERPDGSNFTLKIRSTKLEDSAMYFCATSLQGESISPLHFGNGTRLTVT.

This clonotype was seen at least ten times. This chain uses TRBV9 with TRBJ1-5; TRBD1 agrees at 8 bases. The CDR3 is 16 amino acids. The germline V gene has CDR1 SGDLS and CDR2 YYNGEE. After removal of 0 bases from V and 0 bases from J, the junction contained 2 bases not matched to a gene. In DNA form, the CDR3 reads TGTGCCAGCAGCGTAGACAGGGGGTTTAGCAATCAGCCCCAGCATTTT. Protein product: CASSVDRGFSNQPQHF. The variable domain in full, completed from reference TRBV9 and TRBJ1-5, reads DSGVTQTPKHLITATGQRVTLRCSPRSGDLSVYWYQQSLDQGLQFLIQYYNGEERAKGNILERFSAQQFPDLHSELNLSSLELGDSALYFCASSVDRGFSNQPQHFGDGTRLSIL.

This clonotype was found many times. The chain links TRBV7-2 to TRBJ2-7; D is undetermined. Per germline, CDR1 SGHTA and CDR2 FQGNSA. Trimming removed 1 base from V and 2 bases from J, with 9 bases in between. The CDR3 sequence is 14 residues long. The CDR3 nucleotides are TGTGCCAGCAGCTTAGACGGCAGAGCCTACGAGCAGTACTTC. It specifies CASSLDGRAYEQYF.

This clonotype was seen more than once but under ten times. The germline gene is not matched at one end of the junction; a read error may be the cause. This chain connects TRBV2 to TRBJ2-4; D is uncertain. This CDR3 has 18 amino acids. Germline-derived CDR1 and CDR2 are SNHLY and FYNNEI. CDR3 amino acids: CASSDRGPWAKNKNIHYF. In nucleotides, the CDR3 is TGTGCCAGCAGTGACCGAGGACCTTGGGCCAAGAACAAAAACATTCACTACTTC.

This clonotype was counted many times. The rearrangement links TRBV7-8 to TRBJ2-7, with D perhaps matching TRBD1 (5 bases). CDR1 and CDR2 from the germline V gene are SGHVS and FQNEAQ. The CDR3 length is 15 residues. V was clipped by 5 bases and J by 2 bases, with 16 bases between them. The CDR3: CASSPRNQGAYEQYV. The CDR3 DNA reads as TGTGCCAGCAGCCCACGAAATCAGGGCGCCTACGAGCAGTACGTC.

The CDR3 DNA reads TGCAGTGCTAGAACCGGGGGGACAGGGTCTGGAAAACTGTTTTTT. Translation: CSARTGGTGSGKLFF. The J gene is TRBJ1-4, the V gene TRBV20-1, with 9 bases identical to TRBD1. The CDR3 spans 15 residues. The germline CDR1 and CDR2 sequences are DFQATT and SNEGSKA (reference sequence). Losses at the gene ends were 2 bases for V and 10 bases for J; bases not matched to a gene: 11.

V is TRBV24-1 and J is TRBJ2-2; TRBD2 agrees at 15 bases. CDR1 is KGHDR and CDR2 is SFDVKD in the germline V gene. This CDR3 comprises 19 residues. With V trimmed by 4 bases and J by 1 base, 6 bases remained unmatched. The chain's CDR3 is CATSESAGLAGGNTGELFF. CDR3 DNA sequence: TGTGCCACCAGTGAATCGGCGGGACTAGCGGGAGGGAACACCGGGGAGCTGTTTTTT.

This clonotype was found many times. J is TRBJ1-3 and V is TRBV19; perhaps TRBD1 as D (5 bases). Germline V gene data show CDR1 as LNHDA and CDR2 as SQIVND (reference sequence). The CDR3 sequence is 14 residues long. The V and J ends lost 5 bases and 4 bases respectively, with 12 bases between them. CDR3 nucleotides: TGTGCCAGTAGTCTACAGGAAAACGGAAACACCATATATTTT. Translating it yields CASSLQENGNTIYF.